The 8 T cell receptor beta chains reported below all come from one sample, sequenced in a study of radiotherapy plus CTLA-4 blockade in lung cancer. Assay: immunoSEQ multiplex PCR; the TCRdb copy retains only in-frame clones and omits some. The table shows about 49,000 clones, with roughly 76% occurring only once. The sample was peripheral blood, taken from a patient treated with radiotherapy plus ipilimumab. Receptors were obtained from a human donor with non-small cell lung cancer who had stable disease on radiotherapy plus ipilimumab.

The V call is TRBV6-1, the J call TRBJ2-1; D possibly corresponds to TRBD2 (6 bases). The CDR3 totals 14 residues. Germline CDR1 and CDR2: MNHNS and SASEGT. V shed 7 bases and J shed 7 bases, with 17 bases lying between them. The CDR3, as DNA: TGTGCCAGCAATCTAGGAGGGGTGCTAAATGAGCAGTTCTTC. Protein sequence: CASNLGGVLNEQFF.

This clone was observed once. The chain uses TRBV6-5 and TRBJ1-2; no firm D call. V was pared by 4 bases and J by 4 bases, with 19 bases between. The CDR3 runs to 16 residues. The germline V gene has CDR1 MNHEY and CDR2 SVGAGI. CDR3 loop: CASSFLSQNPLYGYTF. Here the CDR3 DNA reads TGTGCCAGCAGTTTCCTCAGCCAAAACCCCCTCTATGGCTACACCTTC.

This sequence joins TRBV11-2 and TRBJ1-5; TRBD1 is a possible D gene (6 bases). This CDR3 comprises 16 residues. Trimming left V 8 bases short and J 1 base short, with 18 bases between. Germline V lookup: CDR1 SGHAT, CDR2 FQNNGV. CDR3 amino acids: CASSSLGGRSNQPQHF. DNA for the CDR3: TGTGCCAGCTCTTCCCTAGGGGGTAGAAGCAATCAGCCCCAGCATTTT.

There are a few counts of this clone. The CDR3 DNA sequence: TGTGCCAGCAGTGAACGGGAGAGCTTTATGTCGAACACTGAAGCTTTCTTT. Amino acids: CASSERESFMSNTEAFF. The gene calls are TRBV6-1 and TRBJ1-1, with D unclear. Germline V CDR1 and CDR2: MNHNS, SASEGT. This CDR3 has 17 amino acids. Trimming took off 2 bases at V and 1 base at J, with 17 bases between the two ends.

The V gene is TRBV27, the J gene TRBJ2-3; 8 bases map to TRBD1. Germline V CDR1 and CDR2: MNHEY, SMNVEV (reference sequence). J gave up 0 bases and V 2 bases, and 10 bases lay outside the gene matches. This CDR3 has 18 amino acids. CDR3 protein: CASSLEGRGPQSTDTQYF. CDR3 sequence (DNA): TGTGCCAGCAGTTTAGAGGGCAGGGGGCCTCAAAGCACAGATACGCAGTATTTT.

This clone was found a few times. The V call is TRBV10-1, the J call TRBJ1-1; 10 bases agree with TRBD1. Germline assignment: CDR1 WNHNN and CDR2 SYGVQD (reference sequence). There are 13 residues in the CDR3. The trim removed 6 bases at V and 6 bases at J, leaving 4 bases unmatched. For the CDR3, the DNA is TGCGCCAGCAGGGGACAGGGGACCGCTGAAGCTTTCTTT. It encodes CASRGQGTAEAFF.

The CDR3 coding sequence is TGTGCCACCAAGACATCTTCTTCTTCCTATGGCTACACCTTC. Translation gives CATKTSSSSYGYTF. The V gene is TRBV5-4, the J gene TRBJ1-2, with no clear D. Deletions cut 9 bases from V and 4 bases from J, with 19 bases between. Germline V lookup: CDR1 SGHNT, CDR2 YYREEE (reference sequence). The CDR3 contains 14 residues.

The genes are TRBV5-4 and TRBJ1-5; D is unclear. Germline V lookup: CDR1 SGHNT, CDR2 YYREEE (reference sequence). Trimming shortened V by 2 bases and J by 2 bases, and 8 bases separated the two germline ends. The CDR3 extends over 14 amino acids. CDR3 residues: CASSLNGGNQPQHF. The CDR3 DNA reads as TGTGCCAGCAGCTTAAACGGGGGCAATCAGCCCCAGCATTTT. The full variable domain, with the rest looked up from reference TRBV5-4 and TRBJ1-5, is ETGVTQSPTHLIKTRGQQVTLRCSSQSGHNTVSWYQQALGQGPQFIFQYYREEENGRGNFPPRFSGLQFPNYSSELNVNALELDDSALYLCASSLNGGNQPQHFGDGTRLSIL.